The present T cell receptor beta chain was sequenced within a study of memory CD4+ T cells and cytomegalovirus serostatus. The sort gate was single viable CD3+CD4+CD8-CD45RO+ cells for memory CD4+ T cells. The protocol was immunoSEQ multiplex PCR, while the TCRdb copy is restricted to in-frame clones and leaves out a portion. Of under 70,000 clones in the sample, about 81% are singletons; the top ten hold 1.1%. Notes on this clone: The antigen is undetermined.

Germline CDR1 SGHRS, CDR2 YFSETQ. Losses at the gene ends were 4 bases for V and 5 bases for J; bases not matched to a gene: 7. The CDR3 contains 14 residues. Findings and caveats of the study: CD4+ memory repertoires contained 67 of 164 reported CMV TCRbeta sequences.

The chain employs TRBV5-1 and TRBJ1-1, with TRBD1 identical over 8 bases. Specimen: memory CD4+ T cells from blood. This clonotype was sampled from an adult in good health and CMV-seronegative. The CDR3 nucleotides read TGCGCCAGCAGCGCCTTCACAGGGGGAACTGAAGCTTTCTTT. This codes for CASSAFTGGTEAFF.